These T cell receptor beta chains were read from a single sample in a study of T cell repertoires in cytomegalovirus infection. TCRdb redid the calling of the reads with MiXCR, one entry per CDR3 protein. The sample has approximately 500,000 distinct CDR3 sequences, 26% seen once. The source material was PBMCs. The receptor source for this set is a human donor in good health (CMV status not recorded). Some clones in this sample may be carry-over from other donors' samples. Each CDR3 is given without its conserved first and last residue.

CDR3 protein | V gene
ASSNEPTPSNTGELF | TRBV7-2
ASSLLREARGEQY | TRBV27
ASSRAGGGTGELF | TRBV19
ASSPIGPDNEQF | TRBV5-6
ATSVGYGYT | TRBV24-1
AISESGLSQYYGYT | TRBV10-3
SVANTGELF | TRBV29-1
ASSTRQSAYGYT | TRBV11-2
ASRPIQGNYGYT | TRBV28
ASSPMGPHIQY | TRBV12-3/TRBV12-4
ASSDLGLAGDREQF | TRBV10-1
SAVRTGGTGELF | TRBV29-1
SAPPGQGRNQPQH | TRBV20-1
SVGRDRGGNTIY | TRBV29-1
ASSKSNGLPETQY | TRBV18
ASSKQSLNTEAF | TRBV12-3/TRBV12-4
ASSRGQTYEAF | TRBV12-3/TRBV12-4
ASSLTGSMPGELF | TRBV7-2
AYRTGSTGELF | TRBV6-1
ASSCIGLAGGYNEQF | TRBV7-9
ASTSGRIEETQY | TRBV10-2
AISEVDRGPGTEAF | TRBV10-3
ASSSRQGLAKNIQY | TRBV28
ASSLGQGGNQPQH | TRBV28
AITAGDYGYT | TRBV10-3
AISDASGSSNEQF | TRBV10-3
ASSDSWELF | TRBV11-3
ASGMGAGNSPLH | TRBV11-3
SASFLVGSPLH | TRBV20-1
ATSDSHRIIHEQF | TRBV24-1
SAPNPQGYEAF | TRBV29-1
ASSPSPRNTEAF | TRBV11-3
ASSPRVAGNYEQY | TRBV7-8
ATSRDPGAEAF | TRBV15
ASRPGLAGASYEQY | TRBV6-2/TRBV6-3
ASSSPDRALPYGYT | TRBV7-9
ASSLVGGRGY | TRBV23-1
ASSYYVAGGFKNIQY | TRBV6-2/TRBV6-3
ASSLDIVRLAETLSSYNEQF | TRBV11-2
ASSFPDRANSPLH | TRBV6-2/TRBV6-3
ATLGLAGRTGELF | TRBV2
ASSRTPGLALF | TRBV14
ASSPEQGSMEKLF | TRBV18
ASQTSLQADTQY | TRBV2
ASSFEGQGRGTEAF | TRBV5-4
ASSLQGTAVRETQY | TRBV7-6
SVEPRASGNEQF | TRBV29-1
ASSLFVGEAF | TRBV7-2
ASRLTGPNTEAF | TRBV12-3/TRBV12-4
ASSLSGEAF | TRBV7-9
ASSLFQGGQPQH | TRBV12-3/TRBV12-4
ASNGQGGTGELF | TRBV7-2
ASSVGTAGITEAF | TRBV7-9